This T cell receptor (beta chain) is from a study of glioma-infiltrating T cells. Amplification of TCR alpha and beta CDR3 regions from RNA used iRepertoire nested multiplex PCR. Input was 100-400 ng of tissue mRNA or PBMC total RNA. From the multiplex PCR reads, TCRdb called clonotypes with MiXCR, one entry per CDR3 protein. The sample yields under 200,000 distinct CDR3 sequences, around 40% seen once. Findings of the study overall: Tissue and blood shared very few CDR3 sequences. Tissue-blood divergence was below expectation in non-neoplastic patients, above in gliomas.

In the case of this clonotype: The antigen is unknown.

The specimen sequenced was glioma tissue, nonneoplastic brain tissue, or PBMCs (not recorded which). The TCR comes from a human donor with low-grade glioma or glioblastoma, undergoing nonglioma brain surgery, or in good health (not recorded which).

CDR3 bases: TGTGCCACCCGGACAGATGTTAATGAAAAACTGTTTTTT. This encodes CATRTDVNEKLFF. The chain joins TRBV10-3 to TRBJ1-4, with D possibly being TRBD1 (6 bases). Germline CDR1 and CDR2: ENHRY and SYGVKD. V lost 10 bases and J lost 4, with 13 bases in between. This CDR3 is built from 13 residues.